The T cell receptor beta chain described here comes from a study of blood T cell repertoires in COVID-19. Study context: PBMCs, B-cell-depleted T cells, or T cells were the source of the cDNA or gDNA that made up the material.

The V gene lost 3 bases and the J gene lost 5 bases, with 10 bases spanning the gap. The length of the CDR3 is 13 residues. CDR1 is WSHSY and CDR2 is SAAADI in the germline V gene. In the authors' workflow: Estimation of nucleated cell counts relied on the amplification of reference gene primers. Assay: immunoSEQ multiplex PCR; the TCRdb copy retains only in-frame clones and omits some. Clone size and V and J calls were adopted from that table, with D and trimming inferred from the DNA. The data show over 200,000 clones, with 80% to 90% seen just once and under 3% held by the top ten. The chain joins TRBV10-2 to TRBJ1-1, with D possibly TRBD1 on 6 matching bases. Sequencing was carried out using peripheral blood. The sequence derives from a woman in her 40s with active or convalescent COVID-19. The CDR3 loop is CASSEGGSTEAFF. The CDR3 DNA sequence: TGCGCCAGCAGTGAAGGGGGTTCTACTGAAGCTTTCTTT.